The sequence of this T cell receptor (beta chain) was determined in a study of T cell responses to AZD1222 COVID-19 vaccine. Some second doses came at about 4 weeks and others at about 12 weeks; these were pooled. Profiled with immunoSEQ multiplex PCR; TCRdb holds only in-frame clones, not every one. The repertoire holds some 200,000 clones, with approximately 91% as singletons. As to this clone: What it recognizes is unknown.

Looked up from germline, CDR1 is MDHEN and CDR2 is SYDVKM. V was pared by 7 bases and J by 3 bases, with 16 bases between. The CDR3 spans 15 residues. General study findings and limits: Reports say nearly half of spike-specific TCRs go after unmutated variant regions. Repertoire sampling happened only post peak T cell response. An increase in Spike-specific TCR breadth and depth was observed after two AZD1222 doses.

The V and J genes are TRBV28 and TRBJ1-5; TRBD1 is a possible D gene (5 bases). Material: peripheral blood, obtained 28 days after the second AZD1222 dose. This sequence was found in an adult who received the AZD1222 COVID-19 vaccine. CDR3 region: CASNPSGRTNQPQHF. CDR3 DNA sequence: TGTGCCAGCAACCCGTCGGGGCGGACCAATCAGCCCCAGCATTTT. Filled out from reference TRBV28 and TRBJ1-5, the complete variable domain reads DVKVTQSSRYLVKRTGEKVFLECVQDMDHENMFWYRQDPGLGLRLIYFSYDVKMKEKGDIPEGYSVSREKKERFSLILESASTNQTSMYLCASNPSGRTNQPQHFGDGTRLSIL.